The source of this TCR beta chain is a study of shared clonotypes between healthy human individuals. Overall study context: The plates for each donor numbered three CD4 naive, three CD4 memory, two CD8 naive and one CD8 memory.

CD4+ cells were split into CD45RA+ naive and CD45RA-negative memory subsets. Some clones are missing from TCRdb's copy, which holds only in-frame ones; the method was immunoSEQ multiplex PCR. The profile shows about 520,000 clones, roughly 95% of them singletons. This CDR3 contains 14 residues. V lost 4 bases, J lost 4 bases, and 7 bases stayed unmatched. Germline-derived CDR1 and CDR2 are MNHEY and SMNVEV (reference sequence). This receptor was obtained from a woman aged 25-40 years in good health. Sequenced input: naive CD4+ T cells sorted from blood. Described subset: CD45RA+ positively selected. V usage is TRBV27 and J usage is TRBJ2-7; TRBD2 matches at 7 bases. The CDR3 here is CASSSAGVNYEQYF. The CDR3 DNA reads TGTGCCAGCAGTTCCGCGGGAGTAAATTACGAGCAGTACTTC.